These 8 T cell receptor beta chains were sequenced from one sample in a study of blood T cell repertoires in COVID-19. Sequencing was performed with immunoSEQ multiplex PCR; in TCRdb, only in-frame clones are kept and a portion is missing. The sample yields 90,000 or so clones, about 87% seen once. The material sequenced was peripheral blood. The receptors derive from a human donor in a cohort sampled during active COVID-19.

The chain recombines TRBV30 with TRBJ2-1; weak D call: TRBD2 (5 bases). This CDR3 is built from 13 residues. Germline V lookup: CDR1 GTSNPN, CDR2 SVGIG (reference sequence). V was clipped by 2 bases and J by 9 bases, with 14 bases between them. CDR3 region: CAWSIRIRGEQFF. DNA for the CDR3: TGTGCCTGGAGTATAAGGATCCGGGGTGAGCAGTTCTTC.

This chain joins TRBV5-5 and TRBJ1-1; a weak D match, TRBD1 (6 bases). Trimming shortened V by 2 bases and J by 0 bases, and 14 bases separated the two germline ends. CDR3 length equals 16 residues. The germline V gene has CDR1 SGHKS and CDR2 YYEKEE (reference sequence). CDR3 bases: TGTGCCAGCAGCTTTACCGCACAGGGACTGAACACTGAAGCTTTCTTT. Protein sequence: CASSFTAQGLNTEAFF.

This clone was counted once. This chain links TRBV4-1 with TRBJ2-7, with unresolved D. CDR1 is MGHRA and CDR2 is YSYEKL in the germline V gene. The CDR3 has 14 amino acids. The V and J ends lost 0 bases and 11 bases respectively, with 17 bases between them. Here the CDR3 reads CASSQDRGGIVEYF. DNA for the CDR3: TGCGCCAGCAGCCAAGATCGAGGCGGAATAGTTGAGTACTTC.

CDR3 region: CASSFNGGVGYNEQFF. CDR3 nucleotides: TGTGCCAGCAGTTTCAACGGGGGGGTTGGCTACAATGAGCAGTTCTTC. The chain employs TRBV27 and TRBJ2-1; 8 bases line up with TRBD2. Germline V lookup: CDR1 MNHEY, CDR2 SMNVEV (reference sequence). The length of the CDR3 is 16 residues. V shed 3 bases and J 3 bases; nucleotides not matched to a gene: 7.

The chain joins TRBV6-2 or TRBV6-3 to TRBJ1-2, with D tentatively TRBD1 (6 bases). The CDR3 extends over 17 amino acids. Germline lookup yields CDR1 MNHEY and CDR2 SVGEGT. Trimming took off 5 bases at V and 0 bases at J, with 19 bases between the two ends. CDR3: CASSRSQGQASNYGYTF. DNA of the CDR3: TGTGCCAGCAGTCGTTCTCAGGGACAAGCTTCTAACTATGGCTACACCTTC.

This chain connects TRBV19 to TRBJ2-3; TRBD2 aligns across 9 bases. The length of the CDR3 is 17 residues. CDR1 LNHDA and CDR2 SQIVND come from the germline V gene (reference sequence). Losses at the gene ends were 5 bases for V and 8 bases for J; bases not matched to a gene: 17. This CDR3 is CASSPGTSFRRVSTQYF. Here the CDR3 DNA reads TGTGCCAGTAGTCCCGGGACTAGCTTTCGCCGCGTTAGTACGCAGTATTTT.

The V gene is TRBV27, the J gene TRBJ1-5; 8 bases are a match to TRBD1. The CDR3 is made up of 16 amino acids. V was pared by 6 bases and J by 5 bases, with 12 bases of the junction left unmatched. Germline values: CDR1 MNHEY, CDR2 SMNVEV (reference sequence). The DNA of the CDR3 is TGTGCCAGCAGGATACAACAGGGGGTCGTCGATCAGCCCCAGCATTTT. It codes for CASRIQQGVVDQPQHF.

The gene calls are TRBV9 and TRBJ2-3; no definite D call. The CDR3 length is 14 residues. With 4 bases removed from V and 5 bases from J, the gap between germline ends came to 14 bases. Per the germline V gene, CDR1 is SGDLS and CDR2 is YYNGEE. The CDR3 DNA follows: TGTGCCAGCAGCCCCCATCCCATCGGAGATACGCAGTATTTT. This encodes CASSPHPIGDTQYF. Variable domain in full (rest from reference TRBV9 and TRBJ2-3): DSGVTQTPKHLITATGQRVTLRCSPRSGDLSVYWYQQSLDQGLQFLIQYYNGEERAKGNILERFSAQQFPDLHSELNLSSLELGDSALYFCASSPHPIGDTQYFGPGTRLTVL.